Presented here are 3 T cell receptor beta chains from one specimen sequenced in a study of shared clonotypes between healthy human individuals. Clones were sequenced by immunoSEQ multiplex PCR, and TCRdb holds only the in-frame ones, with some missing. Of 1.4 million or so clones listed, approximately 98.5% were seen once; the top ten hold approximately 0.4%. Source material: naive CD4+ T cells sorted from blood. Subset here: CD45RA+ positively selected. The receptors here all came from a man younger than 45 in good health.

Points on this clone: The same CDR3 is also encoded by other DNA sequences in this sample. CDR3 loop: CASSPLGGGLSGANVLTF. The CDR3 DNA reads as TGTGCCAGCTCACCACTGGGAGGGGGCTTATCCGGGGCCAACGTCCTGACTTTC. This chain links TRBV18 with TRBJ2-6; TRBD1 or TRBD2 may be the D gene (7 bases each). The CDR3 has 18 residues. Germline CDR1 KGHSH, CDR2 LQKENI. Trimming took off 1 base at V and 4 bases at J, with 17 bases between the two ends.

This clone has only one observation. The CDR3 bases are TGTGCCAGCAGCTACCTGACAGGGTCCTACAATGAGCAGTTCTTC. It encodes CASSYLTGSYNEQFF. The chain joins TRBV11-2 to TRBJ2-1, with 7 bases aligning to TRBD1. The V and J ends lost 4 bases and 1 base, in that order; junction bases with no gene match: 4. Germline CDR1 SGHAT, CDR2 FQNNGV. The CDR3 is 15 amino acids.

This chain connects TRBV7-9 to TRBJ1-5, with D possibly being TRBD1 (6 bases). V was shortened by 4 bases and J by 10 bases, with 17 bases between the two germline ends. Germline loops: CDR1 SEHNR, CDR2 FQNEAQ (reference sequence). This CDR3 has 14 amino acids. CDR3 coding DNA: TGTGCCAGCAGCTCCCGACAGGAGAAGGGTCCCCAGCATTTT. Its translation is CASSSRQEKGPQHF.